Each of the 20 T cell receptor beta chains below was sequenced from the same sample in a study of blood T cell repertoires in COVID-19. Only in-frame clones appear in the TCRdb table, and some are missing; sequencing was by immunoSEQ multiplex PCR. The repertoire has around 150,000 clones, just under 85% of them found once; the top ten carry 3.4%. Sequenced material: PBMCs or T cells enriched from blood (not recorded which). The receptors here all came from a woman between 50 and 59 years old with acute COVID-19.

This CDR3 reads CASRGTGSGYTF. The CDR3 DNA reads TGTGCCAGCAGGGGGACTGGGAGTGGCTACACCTTC. V and J are TRBV6-5 and TRBJ1-2; D is perhaps TRBD1 (5 bases). The germline gives CDR1 MNHEY, CDR2 SVGAGI. The CDR3 extends over 12 amino acids. V lost 6 bases and J lost 7, with 12 bases in between.

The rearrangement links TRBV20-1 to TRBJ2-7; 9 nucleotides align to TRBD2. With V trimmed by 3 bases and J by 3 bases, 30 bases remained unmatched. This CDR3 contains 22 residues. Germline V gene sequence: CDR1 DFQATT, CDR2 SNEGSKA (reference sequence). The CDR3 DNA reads TGCAGTGCTAGTGGGGAGAATCCCGGGACTAGCCCCTCCGCCGCCTTTTACTACGAGCAGTACTTC. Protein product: CSASGENPGTSPSAAFYYEQYF.

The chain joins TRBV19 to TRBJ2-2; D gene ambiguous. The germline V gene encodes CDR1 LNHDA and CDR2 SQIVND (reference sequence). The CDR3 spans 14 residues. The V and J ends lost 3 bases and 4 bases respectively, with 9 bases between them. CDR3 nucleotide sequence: TGTGCCAGTAGTATGAGGAGAGCCACCGGGGAGCTGTTTTTT. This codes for CASSMRRATGELFF.

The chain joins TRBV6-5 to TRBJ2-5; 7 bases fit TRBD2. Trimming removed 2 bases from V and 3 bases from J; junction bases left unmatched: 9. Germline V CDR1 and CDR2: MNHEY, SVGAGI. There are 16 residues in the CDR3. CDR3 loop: CASSYEMGGEKETQYF. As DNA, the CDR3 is TGTGCCAGCAGTTACGAGATGGGGGGGGAAAAAGAGACCCAGTACTTC.

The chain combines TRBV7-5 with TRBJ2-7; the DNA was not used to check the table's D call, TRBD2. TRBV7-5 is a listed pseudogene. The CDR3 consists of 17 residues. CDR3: CVRSQGTSRLFGYEQYF. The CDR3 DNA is TGTGTCAGAAGCCAAGGGACTAGCCGTCTCTTCGGTTACGAGCAGTACTTC.

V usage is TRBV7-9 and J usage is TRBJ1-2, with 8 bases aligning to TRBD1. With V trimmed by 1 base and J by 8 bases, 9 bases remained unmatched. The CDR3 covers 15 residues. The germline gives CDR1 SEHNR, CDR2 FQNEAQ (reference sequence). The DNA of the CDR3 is TGTGCCAGCAGCTTAGGATGGGGACAGGCCGGGGGCTACACCTTC. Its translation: CASSLGWGQAGGYTF.

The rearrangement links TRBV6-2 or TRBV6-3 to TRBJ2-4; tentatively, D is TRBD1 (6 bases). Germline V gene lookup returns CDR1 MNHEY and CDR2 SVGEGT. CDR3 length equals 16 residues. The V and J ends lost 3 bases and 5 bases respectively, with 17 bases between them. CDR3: CASSYSQQGRENIQYF. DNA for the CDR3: TGTGCCAGCAGTTATTCCCAGCAGGGGCGCGAAAACATTCAGTACTTC.

The CDR3 region has the DNA TGCGCCAGCAGCCACCTATTGAGGAGGTCACGTAATGAAAAACTGTTTTTT. Its protein is CASSHLLRRSRNEKLFF. The chain uses TRBV4-1 and TRBJ1-4; D ambiguous. This CDR3 contains 17 residues. V was trimmed by 3 bases and J by 4 bases, leaving 18 bases between them. Germline CDR1 is MGHRA and CDR2 is YSYEKL.

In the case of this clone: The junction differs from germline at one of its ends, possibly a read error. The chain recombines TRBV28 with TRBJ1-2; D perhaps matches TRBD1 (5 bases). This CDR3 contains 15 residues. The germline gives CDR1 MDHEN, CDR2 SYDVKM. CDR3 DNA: TGTGCCCGCAGTTTGGGGGGGGGAATTAACTATGGCTACACCTTC. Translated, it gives CARSLGGGINYGYTF.

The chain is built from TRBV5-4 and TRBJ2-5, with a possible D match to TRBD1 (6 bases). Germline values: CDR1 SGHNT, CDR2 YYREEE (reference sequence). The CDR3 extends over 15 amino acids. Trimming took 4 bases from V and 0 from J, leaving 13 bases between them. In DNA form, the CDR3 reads TGTGCCAGCAGCACAGGACAGCTGTACCAAGAGACCCAGTACTTC. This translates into CASSTGQLYQETQYF.

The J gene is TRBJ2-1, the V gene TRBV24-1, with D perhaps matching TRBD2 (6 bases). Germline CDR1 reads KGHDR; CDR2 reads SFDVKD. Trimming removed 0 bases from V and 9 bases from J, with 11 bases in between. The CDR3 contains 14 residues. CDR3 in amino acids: CATSDLGGAGEQFF. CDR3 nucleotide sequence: TGTGCCACCAGTGATTTGGGGGGAGCGGGTGAGCAGTTCTTC.

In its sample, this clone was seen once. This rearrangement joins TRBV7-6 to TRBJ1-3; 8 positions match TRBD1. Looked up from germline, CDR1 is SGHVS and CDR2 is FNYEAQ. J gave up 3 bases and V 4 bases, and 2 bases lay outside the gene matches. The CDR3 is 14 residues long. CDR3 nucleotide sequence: TGTGCCAGCAGCTCCGGGACAGGTGGAAACACCATATATTTT. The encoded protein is CASSSGTGGNTIYF. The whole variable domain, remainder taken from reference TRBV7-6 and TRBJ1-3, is GAGVSQSPRYKVTKRGQDVALRCDPISGHVSLYWYRQALGQGPEFLTYFNYEAQQDKSGLPNDRFSAERPEGSISTLTIQRTEQRDSAMYRCASSSGTGGNTIYFGEGSWLTVV.

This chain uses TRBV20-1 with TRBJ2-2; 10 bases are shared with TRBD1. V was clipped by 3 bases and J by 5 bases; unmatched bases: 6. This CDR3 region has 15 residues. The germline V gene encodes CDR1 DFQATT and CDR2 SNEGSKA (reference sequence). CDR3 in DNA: TGCAGTGCTAGTGCCGGGACAGGGGAGACCGGGGAGCTGTTTTTT. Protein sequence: CSASAGTGETGELFF.

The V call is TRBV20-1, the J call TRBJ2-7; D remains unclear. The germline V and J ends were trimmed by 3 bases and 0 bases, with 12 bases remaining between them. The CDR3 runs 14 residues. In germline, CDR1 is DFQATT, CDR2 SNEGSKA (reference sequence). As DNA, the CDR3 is TGCAGTGCTAGTATTGACGGAGACTCCTACGAGCAGTACTTC. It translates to CSASIDGDSYEQYF.

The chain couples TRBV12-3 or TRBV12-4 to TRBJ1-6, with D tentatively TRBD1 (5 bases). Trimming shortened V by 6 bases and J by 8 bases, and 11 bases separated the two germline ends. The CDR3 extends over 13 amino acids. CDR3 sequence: CASREQDHSPLHF. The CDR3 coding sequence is TGTGCCAGCAGGGAACAGGACCATTCACCCCTCCACTTT.

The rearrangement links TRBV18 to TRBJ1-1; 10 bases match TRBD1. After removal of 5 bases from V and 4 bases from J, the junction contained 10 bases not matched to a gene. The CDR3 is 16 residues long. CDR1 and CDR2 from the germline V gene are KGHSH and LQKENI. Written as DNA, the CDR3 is TGTGCCAGCTCATCCGGACAGGGGGTTTCGAGCACTGAAGCTTTCTTT. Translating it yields CASSSGQGVSSTEAFF.

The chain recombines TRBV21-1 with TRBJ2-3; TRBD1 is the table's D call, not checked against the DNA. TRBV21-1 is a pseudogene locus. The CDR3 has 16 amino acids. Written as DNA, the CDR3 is TGTGCCAGCAGCAAAGACAGGTATAGGAGCACAGATACGCAGTATTTT. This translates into CASSKDRYRSTDTQYF.

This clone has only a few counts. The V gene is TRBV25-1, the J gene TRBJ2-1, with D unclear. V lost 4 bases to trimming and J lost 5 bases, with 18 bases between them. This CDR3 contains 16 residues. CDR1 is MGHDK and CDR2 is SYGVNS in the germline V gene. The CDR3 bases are TGTGCCAGCAGTGCTGTGCCCGAGGCCCCGGACAATGAGCAGTTCTTC. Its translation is CASSAVPEAPDNEQFF.

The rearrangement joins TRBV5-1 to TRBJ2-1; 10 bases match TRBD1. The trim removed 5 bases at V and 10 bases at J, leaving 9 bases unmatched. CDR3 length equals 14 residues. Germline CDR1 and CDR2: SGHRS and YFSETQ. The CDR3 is CASSPGQGVVEQFF. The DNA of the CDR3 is TGCGCCAGCAGTCCCGGACAGGGGGTGGTGGAGCAGTTCTTC. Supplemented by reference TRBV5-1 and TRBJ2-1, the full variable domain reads KAGVTQTPRYLIKTRGQQVTLSCSPISGHRSVSWYQQTPGQGLQFLFEYFSETQRNKGNFPGRFSGRQFSNSRSEMNVSTLELGDSALYLCASSPGQGVVEQFFGPGTRLTVL.

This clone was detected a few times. This CDR3 reads CASSFGGETEAFF. In nucleotides, the CDR3 is TGTGCCAGTAGTTTCGGGGGGGAAACTGAAGCTTTCTTT. The chain combines TRBV19 with TRBJ1-1; a weak D match, TRBD1 (5 bases). Germline CDR1 LNHDA, CDR2 SQIVND (reference sequence). Trimming cost V 5 bases and J 5 bases, with 12 bases left between them. CDR3 length equals 13 residues.